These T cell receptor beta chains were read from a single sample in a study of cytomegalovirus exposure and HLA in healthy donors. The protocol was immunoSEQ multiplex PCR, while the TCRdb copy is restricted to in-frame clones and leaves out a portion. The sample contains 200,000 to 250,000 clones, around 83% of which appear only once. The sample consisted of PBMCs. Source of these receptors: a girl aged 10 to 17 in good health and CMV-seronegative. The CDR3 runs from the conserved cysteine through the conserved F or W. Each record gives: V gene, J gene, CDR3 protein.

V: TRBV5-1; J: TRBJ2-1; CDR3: CASSPPPDYRSYNEQFF
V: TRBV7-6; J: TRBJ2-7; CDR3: CASSSTAWGAYEQYF
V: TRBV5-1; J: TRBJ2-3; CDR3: CASSAGLAGGVSTDTQYF
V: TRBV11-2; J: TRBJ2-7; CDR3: CASSLEALSYEQYF
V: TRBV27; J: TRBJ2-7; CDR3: CASSLAGGSREQYF
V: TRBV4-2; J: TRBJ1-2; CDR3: CASSLGTRGDGYTF
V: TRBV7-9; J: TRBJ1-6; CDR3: CASSLTAQNSPLHF
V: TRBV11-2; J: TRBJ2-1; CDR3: CASSSDRGYNEQFF
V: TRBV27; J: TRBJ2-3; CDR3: CASSFRLARTDTQYF
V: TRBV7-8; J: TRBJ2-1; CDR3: CASSLDTPLAGGEQFF
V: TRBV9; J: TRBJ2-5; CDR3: CASSDTLIGGETQYF
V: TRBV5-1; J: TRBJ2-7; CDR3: CASSLGDYEQYF
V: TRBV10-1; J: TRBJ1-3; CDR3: CASSEVEDTGNTIYF
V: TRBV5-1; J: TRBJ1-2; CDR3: CASSLQDRGLYYGYTF
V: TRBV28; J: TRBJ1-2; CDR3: CASSSTPTHSAGYTF
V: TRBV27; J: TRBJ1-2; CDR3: CASSFFGGSNYGYTF
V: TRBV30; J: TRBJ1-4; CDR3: CAWSQTVNEKLFF
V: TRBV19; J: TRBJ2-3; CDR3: CASSTRGGVDTQYF
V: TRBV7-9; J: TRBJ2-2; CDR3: CASSRVSGSGTGELFF
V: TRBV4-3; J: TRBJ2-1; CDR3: CASSQDEQAYNEQFF
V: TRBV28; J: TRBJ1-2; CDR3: CASRPGQTDGYTF
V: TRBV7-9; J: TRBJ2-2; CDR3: CASSGGQALARTGELFF
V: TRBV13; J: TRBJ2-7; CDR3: CASSLGTVEGNRGEQYF
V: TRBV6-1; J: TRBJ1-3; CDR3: CASNGGQYSGNTIYF
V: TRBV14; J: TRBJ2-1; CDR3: CASSQVAGVASSYNEQFF
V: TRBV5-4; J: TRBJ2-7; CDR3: CASSLAGTYEQYF
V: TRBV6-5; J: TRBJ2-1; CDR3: CASRRGAESYNEQFF
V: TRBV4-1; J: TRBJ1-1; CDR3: CASKSSTTGVISGNTEAFF
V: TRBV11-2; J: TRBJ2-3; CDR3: CASSSYSTRSDTQYF
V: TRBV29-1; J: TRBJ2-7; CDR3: CSVDTGTSGPYEQYF
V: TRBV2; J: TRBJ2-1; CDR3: CASSERTRDPLF
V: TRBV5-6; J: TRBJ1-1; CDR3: CASSQLGTEAFF
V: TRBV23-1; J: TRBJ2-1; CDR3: CASSSPRASGRAYNEQFF
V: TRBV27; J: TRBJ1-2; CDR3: CASSITGTANYGYTF
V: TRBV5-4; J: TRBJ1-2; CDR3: CASSPSRTLYGYTF
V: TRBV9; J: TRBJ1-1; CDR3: CASSARGTGPEAFF
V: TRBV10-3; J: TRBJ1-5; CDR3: CAISAGTGNQPQHF
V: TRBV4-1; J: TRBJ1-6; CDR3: CASSQGGTGGFLHF
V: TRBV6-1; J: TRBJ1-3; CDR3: CASSVQGSGNTIYF
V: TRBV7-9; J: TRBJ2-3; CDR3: CASSGPGDRRLAQYF
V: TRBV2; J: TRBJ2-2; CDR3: CASSADRDTGELFF
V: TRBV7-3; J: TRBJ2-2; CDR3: CASSPTGTGELFF
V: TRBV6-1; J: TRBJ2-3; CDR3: CASSEFPLSSGKTDTQYF
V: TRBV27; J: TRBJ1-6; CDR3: CASGSMDGLNSPLHF
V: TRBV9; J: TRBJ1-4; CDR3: CAERTGWPYEKLFF
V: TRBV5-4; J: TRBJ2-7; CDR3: CASSWGGTHSYEQYF